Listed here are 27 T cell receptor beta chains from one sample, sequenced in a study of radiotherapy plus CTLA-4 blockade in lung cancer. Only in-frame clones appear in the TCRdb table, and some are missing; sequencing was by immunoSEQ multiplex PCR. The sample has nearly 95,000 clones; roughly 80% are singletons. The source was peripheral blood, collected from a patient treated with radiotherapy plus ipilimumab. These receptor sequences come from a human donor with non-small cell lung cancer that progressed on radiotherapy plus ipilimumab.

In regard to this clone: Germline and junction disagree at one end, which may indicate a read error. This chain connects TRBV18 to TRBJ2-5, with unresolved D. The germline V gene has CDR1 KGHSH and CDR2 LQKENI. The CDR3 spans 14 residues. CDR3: CASSPPLDQVTQYF. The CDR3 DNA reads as TGTGCCAGCTCACCACCGCTAGACCAAGTGACCCAGTACTTC.

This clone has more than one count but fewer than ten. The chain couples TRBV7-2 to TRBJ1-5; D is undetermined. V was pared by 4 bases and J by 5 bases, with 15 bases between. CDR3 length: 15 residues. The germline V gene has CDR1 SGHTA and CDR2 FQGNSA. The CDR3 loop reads CASSYASQNYQPQHF. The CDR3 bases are TGTGCCAGCAGCTACGCGTCACAGAATTATCAGCCCCAGCATTTT.

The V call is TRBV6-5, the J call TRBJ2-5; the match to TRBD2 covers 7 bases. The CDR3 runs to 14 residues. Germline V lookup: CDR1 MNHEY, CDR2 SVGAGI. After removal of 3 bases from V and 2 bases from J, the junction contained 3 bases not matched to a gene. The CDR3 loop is CASSYRAGQETQYF. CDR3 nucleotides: TGTGCCAGCAGTTATAGAGCGGGACAAGAGACCCAGTACTTC.

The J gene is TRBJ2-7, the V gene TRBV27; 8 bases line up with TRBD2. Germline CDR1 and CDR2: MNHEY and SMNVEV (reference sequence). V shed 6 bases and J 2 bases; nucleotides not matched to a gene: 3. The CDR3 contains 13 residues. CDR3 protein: CASRPAGAYEQYF. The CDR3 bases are TGTGCCAGCAGACCAGCGGGGGCCTACGAGCAGTACTTC.

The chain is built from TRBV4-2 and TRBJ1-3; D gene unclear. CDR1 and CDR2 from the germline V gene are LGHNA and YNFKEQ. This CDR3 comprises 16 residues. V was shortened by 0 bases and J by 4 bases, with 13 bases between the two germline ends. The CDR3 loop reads CASSQDLGGNGNTIYF. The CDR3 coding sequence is TGTGCCAGCAGCCAAGATCTAGGAGGGAACGGAAACACCATATATTTT.

This chain's CDR3 is CASSGGAAEAKNIQYF. The CDR3 bases are TGTGCCAGCAGCGGAGGAGCAGCTGAGGCCAAAAACATTCAGTACTTC. The chain uses TRBV5-8 and TRBJ2-4; tentative D call: TRBD2 (5 bases). CDR1 and CDR2 from the germline V gene are SGHTS and YDEGEE. Trimming took 4 bases from V and 1 from J, leaving 15 bases between them. This CDR3 comprises 16 residues. Drawing the rest from reference TRBV5-8 and TRBJ2-4, the complete variable domain is EAGVTQSPTHLIKTRGQQATLRCSPISGHTSVYWYQQALGLGLQFLLWYDEGEERNRGNFPPRFSGRQFPNYSSELNVNALELEDSALYLCASSGGAAEAKNIQYFGAGTRLSVL.

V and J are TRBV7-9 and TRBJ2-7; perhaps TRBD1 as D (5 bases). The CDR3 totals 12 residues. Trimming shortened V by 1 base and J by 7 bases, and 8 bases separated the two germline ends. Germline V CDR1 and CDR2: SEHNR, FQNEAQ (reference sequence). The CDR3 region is CASSLGGLEQYF. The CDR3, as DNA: TGTGCCAGCAGCTTAGGGGGCCTTGAGCAGTACTTC.

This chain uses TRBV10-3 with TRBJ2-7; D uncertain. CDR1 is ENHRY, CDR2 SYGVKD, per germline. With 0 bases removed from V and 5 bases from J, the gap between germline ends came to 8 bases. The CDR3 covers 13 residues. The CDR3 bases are TGTGCCATCAGTGAGTCACCCAGTCACGAGCAGTACTTC. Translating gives CAISESPSHEQYF.

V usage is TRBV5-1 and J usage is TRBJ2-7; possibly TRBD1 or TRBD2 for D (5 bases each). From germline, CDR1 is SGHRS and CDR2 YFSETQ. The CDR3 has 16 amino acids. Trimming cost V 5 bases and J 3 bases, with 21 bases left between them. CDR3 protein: CASSSPSGTDHYEQYF. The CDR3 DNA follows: TGCGCCAGCAGTTCACCCTCCGGGACGGACCACTACGAGCAGTACTTC.

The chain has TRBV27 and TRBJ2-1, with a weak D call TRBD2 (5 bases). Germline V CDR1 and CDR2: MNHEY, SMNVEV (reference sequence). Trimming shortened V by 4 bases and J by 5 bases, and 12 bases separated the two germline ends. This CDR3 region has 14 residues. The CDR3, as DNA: TGTGCCAGCAGTTCCGGGGTTACGAACAATGAGCAGTTCTTC. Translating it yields CASSSGVTNNEQFF.

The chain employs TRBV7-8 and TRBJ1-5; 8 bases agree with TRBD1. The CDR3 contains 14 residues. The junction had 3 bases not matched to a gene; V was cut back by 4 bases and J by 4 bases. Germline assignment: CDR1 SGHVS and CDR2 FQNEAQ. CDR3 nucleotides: TGTGCCAGCAGCTCGACAGGGGTGAATCAGCCCCAGCATTTT. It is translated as CASSSTGVNQPQHF.

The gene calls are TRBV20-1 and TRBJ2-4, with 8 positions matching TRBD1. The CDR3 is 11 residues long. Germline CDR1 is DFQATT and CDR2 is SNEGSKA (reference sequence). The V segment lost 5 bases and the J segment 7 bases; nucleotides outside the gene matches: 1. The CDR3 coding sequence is TGCAGTGCTCACAGGGGGAACATTCAGTACTTC. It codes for CSAHRGNIQYF.

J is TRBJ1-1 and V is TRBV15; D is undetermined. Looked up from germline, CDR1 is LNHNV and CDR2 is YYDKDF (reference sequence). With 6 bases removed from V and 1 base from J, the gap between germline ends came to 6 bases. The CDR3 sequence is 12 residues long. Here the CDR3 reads CATRDPNTEAFF. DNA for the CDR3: TGTGCCACCAGGGACCCGAACACTGAAGCTTTCTTT.

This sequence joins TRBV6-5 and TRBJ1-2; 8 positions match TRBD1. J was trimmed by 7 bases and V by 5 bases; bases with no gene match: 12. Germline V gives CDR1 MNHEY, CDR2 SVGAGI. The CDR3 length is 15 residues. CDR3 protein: CASSKTGELFAGYTF. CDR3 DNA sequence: TGTGCCAGCAGTAAGACAGGGGAGTTGTTCGCTGGCTACACCTTC.

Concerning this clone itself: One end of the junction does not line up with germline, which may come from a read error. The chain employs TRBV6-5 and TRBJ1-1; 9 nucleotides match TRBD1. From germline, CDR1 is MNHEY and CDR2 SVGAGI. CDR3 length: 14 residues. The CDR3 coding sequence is TGTGCCGGCAGCCGGGGACAGGGATGGACTGAAGCTTTCTTT. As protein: CAGSRGQGWTEAFF.

CDR3 protein: CASSYTGVTEAFF. CDR3 sequence (DNA): TGTGCCAGCAGTTATACTGGGGTCACTGAAGCTTTCTTT. The gene calls are TRBV6-6 and TRBJ1-1; no firm D call. This CDR3 has 13 residues. Trimming removed 3 bases at V and 4 bases at J, with 9 bases between. Germline values: CDR1 MNHNY, CDR2 SVGAGI (reference sequence).

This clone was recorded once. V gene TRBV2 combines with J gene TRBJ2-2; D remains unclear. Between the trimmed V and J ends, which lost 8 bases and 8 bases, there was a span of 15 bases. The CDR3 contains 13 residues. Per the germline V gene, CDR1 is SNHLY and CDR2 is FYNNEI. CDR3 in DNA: TGTGCCAGCCGCCCTGGCAGCATGGGGGAGCTGTTTTTT. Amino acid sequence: CASRPGSMGELFF.

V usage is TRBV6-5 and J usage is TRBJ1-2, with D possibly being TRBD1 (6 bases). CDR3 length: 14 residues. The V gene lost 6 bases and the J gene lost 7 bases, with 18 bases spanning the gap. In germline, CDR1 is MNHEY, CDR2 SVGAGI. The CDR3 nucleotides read TGTGCCAGCAGCCCCCAAGACAGGTTTGGTGGCTACACCTTC. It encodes CASSPQDRFGGYTF.

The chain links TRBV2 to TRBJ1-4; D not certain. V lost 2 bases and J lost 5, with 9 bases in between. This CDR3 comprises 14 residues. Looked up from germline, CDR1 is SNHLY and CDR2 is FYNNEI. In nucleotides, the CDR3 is TGTGCCAGCAGTGAATGGCAGGCAAATGAAAAACTGTTTTTT. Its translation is CASSEWQANEKLFF.

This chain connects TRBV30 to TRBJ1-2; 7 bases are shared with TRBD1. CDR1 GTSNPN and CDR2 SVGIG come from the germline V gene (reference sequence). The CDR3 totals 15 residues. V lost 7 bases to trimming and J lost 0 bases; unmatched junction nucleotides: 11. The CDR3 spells CASQGEGASNYGYTF. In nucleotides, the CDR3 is TGTGCCTCGCAGGGGGAGGGGGCATCTAACTATGGCTACACCTTC. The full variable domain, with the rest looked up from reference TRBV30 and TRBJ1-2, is SQTIHQWPATLVQPVGSPLSLECTVEGTSNPNLYWYRQAAGRGLQLLFYSVGIGQISSEVPQNLSASRPQDRQFILSSKKLLLSDSGFYLCASQGEGASNYGYTFGSGTRLTVV.

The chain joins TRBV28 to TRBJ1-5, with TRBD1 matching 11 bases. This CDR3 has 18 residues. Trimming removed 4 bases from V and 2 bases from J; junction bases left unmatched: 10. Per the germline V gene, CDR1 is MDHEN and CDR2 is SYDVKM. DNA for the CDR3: TGTGCCAGCAGTTCCCCGTTCCCGGGACAGGGGGGCAATCAGCCCCAGCATTTT. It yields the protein CASSSPFPGQGGNQPQHF.

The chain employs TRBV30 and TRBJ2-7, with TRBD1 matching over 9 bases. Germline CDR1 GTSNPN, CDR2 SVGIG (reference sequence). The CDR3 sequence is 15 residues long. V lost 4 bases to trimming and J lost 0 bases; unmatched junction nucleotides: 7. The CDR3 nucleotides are TGTGCCTGGAATGCCGGGACAGGGAACTCCTACGAGCAGTACTTC. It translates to CAWNAGTGNSYEQYF.

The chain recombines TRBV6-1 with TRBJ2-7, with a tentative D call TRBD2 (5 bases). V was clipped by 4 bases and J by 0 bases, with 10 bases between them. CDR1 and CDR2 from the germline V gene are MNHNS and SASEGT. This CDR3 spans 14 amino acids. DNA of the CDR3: TGTGCCAGCAGTGCGGACTTGAGCTCCTACGAGCAGTACTTC. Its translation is CASSADLSSYEQYF.

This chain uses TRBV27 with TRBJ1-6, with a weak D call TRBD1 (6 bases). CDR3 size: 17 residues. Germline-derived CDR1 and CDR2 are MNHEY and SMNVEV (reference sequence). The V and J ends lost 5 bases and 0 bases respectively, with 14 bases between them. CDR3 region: CASSPRQERSYNSPLHF. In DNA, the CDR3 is TGTGCCAGCAGTCCCCGACAGGAGCGCTCCTATAATTCACCCCTCCACTTT.

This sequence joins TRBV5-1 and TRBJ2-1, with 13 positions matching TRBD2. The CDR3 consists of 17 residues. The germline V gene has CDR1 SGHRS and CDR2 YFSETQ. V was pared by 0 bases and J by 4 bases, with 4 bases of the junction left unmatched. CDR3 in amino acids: CASSLATSGGVYNEQFF. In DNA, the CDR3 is TGCGCCAGCAGCTTGGCAACTAGCGGGGGGGTTTACAATGAGCAGTTCTTC.

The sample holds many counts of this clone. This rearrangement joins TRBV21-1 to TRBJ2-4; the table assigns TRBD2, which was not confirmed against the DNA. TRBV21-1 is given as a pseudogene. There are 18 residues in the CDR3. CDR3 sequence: CASSQRALAPLAKNIQYF. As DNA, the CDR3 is TGTGCCAGCAGCCAGCGGGCCCTAGCCCCGCTAGCCAAAAACATTCAGTACTTC.

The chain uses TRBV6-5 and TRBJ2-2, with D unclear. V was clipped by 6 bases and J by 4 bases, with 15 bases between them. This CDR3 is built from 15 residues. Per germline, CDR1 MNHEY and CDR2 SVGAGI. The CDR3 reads CASRNSFTLTGELFF. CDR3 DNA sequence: TGTGCCAGCAGGAACAGTTTCACCCTCACCGGGGAGCTGTTTTTT.